One sample yielded the 8 T cell receptor beta chains listed below, sequenced in a study of OX40 agonist ivuxolimab in advanced cancers. Sequencing was performed with immunoSEQ multiplex PCR; in TCRdb, only in-frame clones are kept and a portion is missing. The table has more than 80,000 clones, about 91% seen once. The sample here was CD4+ or CD8+ T cells sorted from blood, taken in a trial of the OX40 agonist ivuxolimab. Every receptor here comes from an adult with an advanced solid tumor such as melanoma, head and neck, liver or kidney cancer.

In regard to this clone: The germline gene is not matched at one end of the junction; a read error may be the cause. The sample contains more than one DNA sequence encoding this CDR3. V usage is TRBV28 and J usage is TRBJ1-1; D ambiguous. Looked up from germline, CDR1 is MDHEN and CDR2 is SYDVKM. The CDR3 is made up of 14 amino acids. The chain's CDR3 is CASSLYSENTEAFF. CDR3 bases: TGTGCCAGCAGCTTATACTCTGAGAACACTGAAGCTTTCTTT.

The chain carries TRBV5-6 and TRBJ2-7, with D unclear. The V and J ends lost 2 bases and 5 bases respectively, with 11 bases between them. The germline CDR1 and CDR2 sequences are SGHDT and YYEEEE. This CDR3 is 13 amino acids long. Here the CDR3 reads CASSLRPPNEQYF. The CDR3 DNA reads as TGTGCCAGCAGCTTAAGGCCGCCGAACGAGCAGTACTTC.

The chain has TRBV28 and TRBJ1-2; TRBD1 might be the D (6 bases). V lost 5 bases, J lost 3 bases, and 7 bases lay in between. CDR1 and CDR2 (germline): MDHEN, SYDVKM. The CDR3 has 12 residues. The CDR3 loop reads CASSRGDYGYTF. The CDR3 nucleotides read TGTGCCAGCAGTAGGGGGGACTATGGCTACACCTTC.

The genes are TRBV30 and TRBJ2-2, with TRBD2 as a possible D gene (6 bases). The V end lost 0 bases, the J end lost 8 bases, and 13 bases lay between the germline ends. The germline CDR1 and CDR2 sequences are GTSNPN and SVGIG (reference sequence). This CDR3 region has 14 residues. The CDR3 protein is CAWSVLPEGGELFF. CDR3 DNA sequence: TGTGCCTGGAGTGTACTTCCGGAGGGAGGGGAGCTGTTTTTT. Full variable domain (remainder filled in from reference TRBV30 and TRBJ2-2): SQTIHQWPATLVQPVGSPLSLECTVEGTSNPNLYWYRQAAGRGLQLLFYSVGIGQISSEVPQNLSASRPQDRQFILSSKKLLLSDSGFYLCAWSVLPEGGELFFGEGSRLTVL.

In this sample, this clone turned up a few times. The V call is TRBV5-5, the J call TRBJ2-1; 10 bases agree with TRBD1. Germline CDR1 and CDR2: SGHKS and YYEKEE (reference sequence). The CDR3 is made up of 15 amino acids. V lost 5 bases and J lost 7; bases outside the gene matches: 9. CDR3 nucleotides: TGTGCCAGCAGTCAAGCGGGACAGGGGCAAAATGAGCAGTTCTTC. It specifies CASSQAGQGQNEQFF.

The CDR3 spells CASSPERRYGYTF. The CDR3 DNA is TGTGCCAGCAGTCCAGAGAGAAGGTACGGCTACACCTTC. The chain is built from TRBV28 and TRBJ1-2; D not resolved. Germline V gene lookup returns CDR1 MDHEN and CDR2 SYDVKM. The CDR3 spans 13 residues. V lost 5 bases and J lost 8, with 15 bases in between.

V and J are TRBV6-5 and TRBJ2-7; the match to TRBD2 covers 9 bases. The CDR3 consists of 16 residues. V gave up 2 bases and J gave up 1 base; unmatched junction bases: 6. The germline CDR1 and CDR2 sequences are MNHEY and SVGAGI. For the CDR3, the DNA is TGTGCCAGCAGTTACCCCGGACTAGCGAAGTCCTACGAGCAGTACTTC. Protein sequence: CASSYPGLAKSYEQYF.

J is TRBJ2-1 and V is TRBV28, with 8 nucleotides matching TRBD2. The germline CDR1 and CDR2 sequences are MDHEN and SYDVKM. The CDR3 covers 13 residues. V gave up 6 bases and J gave up 12 bases; unmatched junction bases: 10. The CDR3 region has the DNA TGTGCCAGCAGATTAATCGGACTAGCTTTGCAGTTCTTC. Translated: CASRLIGLALQFF.